This TCR beta chain stems from a study of CD8+CD57+ T cells in acquired aplastic anemia (dated by TCRdb to the late 2010s). With respect to the entire study: On average, sorted CD4+ and CD8+ cells yielded around 3.5 ug of extracted DNA, with a range of about 0.18 to 27.4 ug. Mean read counts for healthy donor samples were 8.5 million to 10.8 million for CD4+ cells and 11 million to 14 million for CD8+ cells. Findings and caveats that apply to the study as a whole: No significant difference in CD8+ Simpson's diversity was found between patients and healthy controls (P=0.060). Around 27 CD8+ CDR3 sequences were shared between patients and controls but appeared highly expressed in patients and within their immunodominant clones.

In the study, sorted CD4+ and CD8+ blood T cells from patients with severe aplastic anemia and from healthy subjects underwent deep sequencing of TCR repertoires. Ficoll-Paque density gradient centrifugation was used to isolate peripheral blood mononuclear cells. CD4+ and CD8+ T cells were sorted by FACS or magnetic beads before DNA extraction. CDR1 and CDR2, looked up from the germline V gene (reference sequence), are DFQATT and SNEGSKA. The V end loses 5 bases and the J end loses 5 bases, and a stretch of 10 bases separates them. Taken from cysteine to phenylalanine, the CDR3 has 12 residues. The sequence is cut down to CDR3 DNA, 36 bases in frame from base 1. This clonotype came up many times. It has no known antigen specificity. No base-level quality is on record; no much larger clone is a single base apart. TCR beta VDJ combination and CDR3 sequence profiling used genomic DNA as the template. TCR repertoire sequencing was run on an Illumina HiSeq 2000. The study's own analysis went as follows. Repertoires were assessed using TRBV/TRBJ rearrangement plots, CDR3 size and DJ length profiles, and Simpson's diversity index. The most abundant DNA sequence in the deep sequencing data was defined as the immunodominant clone. CDR3 amino acid sequences were screened for sharing across subjects and were compared with published repertoires and the VDJdb database. Through fastp at Q25 and MiXCR, TCRdb rebuilt clones from the public reads, retaining in-frame beta chains. Rows are combined by CDR3 protein, so each entry shows the most common genes and DNA. The V and J calls follow TCRdb's processing rather than the paper's. The sample yields some 200,000 distinct CDR3 sequences; 61% were counted once. Of the sample, 25% to 30% falls within the top ten clones.

This receptor chain uses TRBV20-1 and TRBJ1-5; a tentative D match to TRBD1 spans 5 bases. The receptor's source is a human donor in good health. Sequenced input: sorted CD4+, CD8+, or CD8+CD57+ T cells (not recorded which) from PBMCs. The bases read TGCAGTGCTTCAGACAGTGATCAGCCCCAGCATTTT. Its coded protein is CSASDSDQPQHF.